Described below is a single TCR beta chain sequence and its context. The target antigen is unknown. Survey-level resolution applied to immunoSEQ assay v3.0. Repertoires were generated with immunoSEQ multiplex PCR, while TCRdb's copy carries only in-frame clones and drops some. The table shows fewer than 25,000 clones, with more than 65% occurring only once. Trimming stripped 1 base from V and 2 bases from J, with 11 bases between. The CDR3 loop spans 16 amino acids. Germline V gives CDR1 MGHDK, CDR2 SYGVNS. This sample was included in a study of long-term antiretroviral therapy in people with HIV. Overall study results and limits: The repertoire was dominated at all time points by clones expanded before ART.

For each donor, at least one pre-ART and at least two post-ART PBMC samples were available. The chain has TRBV25-1 and TRBJ2-2; D may be TRBD1 (6 bases). This clonotype was sampled from a man aged 45-60 years with HIV. The specimen was unsorted PBMCs, collected at the start of antiretroviral therapy. The CDR3 region is CASSEWGTINTGELFF. The CDR3 nucleotides read TGTGCCAGCAGTGAATGGGGGACAATTAACACCGGGGAGCTGTTTTTT.